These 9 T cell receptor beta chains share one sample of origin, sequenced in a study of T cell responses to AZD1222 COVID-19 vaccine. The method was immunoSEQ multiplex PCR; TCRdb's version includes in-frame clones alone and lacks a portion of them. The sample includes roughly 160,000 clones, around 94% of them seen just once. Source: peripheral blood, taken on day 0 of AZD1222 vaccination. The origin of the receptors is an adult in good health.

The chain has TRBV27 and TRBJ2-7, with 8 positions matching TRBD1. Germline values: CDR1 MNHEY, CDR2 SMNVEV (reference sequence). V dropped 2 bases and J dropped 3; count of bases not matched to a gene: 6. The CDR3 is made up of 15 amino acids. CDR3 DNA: TGTGCCAGCAGTTTAGCGGACAGGGCCCTCTACGAGCAGTACTTC. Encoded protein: CASSLADRALYEQYF.

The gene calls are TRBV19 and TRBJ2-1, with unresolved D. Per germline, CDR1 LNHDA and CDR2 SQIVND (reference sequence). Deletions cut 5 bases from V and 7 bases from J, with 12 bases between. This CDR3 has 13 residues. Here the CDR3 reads CASSPALRNEQFF. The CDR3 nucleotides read TGTGCCAGTAGTCCGGCGTTGAGGAATGAGCAGTTCTTC.

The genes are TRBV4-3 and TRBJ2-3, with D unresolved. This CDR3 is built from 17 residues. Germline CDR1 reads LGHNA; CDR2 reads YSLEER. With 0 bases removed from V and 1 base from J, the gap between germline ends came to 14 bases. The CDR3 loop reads CASSQDPIRVGTDTQYF. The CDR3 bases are TGCGCCAGCAGCCAAGACCCGATTAGGGTGGGCACAGATACGCAGTATTTT.

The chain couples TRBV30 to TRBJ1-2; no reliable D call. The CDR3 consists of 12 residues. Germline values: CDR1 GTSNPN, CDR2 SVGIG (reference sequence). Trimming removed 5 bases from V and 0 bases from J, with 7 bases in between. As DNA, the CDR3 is TGTGCCTGGGACCGCGCTAACTATGGCTACACCTTC. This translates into CAWDRANYGYTF.

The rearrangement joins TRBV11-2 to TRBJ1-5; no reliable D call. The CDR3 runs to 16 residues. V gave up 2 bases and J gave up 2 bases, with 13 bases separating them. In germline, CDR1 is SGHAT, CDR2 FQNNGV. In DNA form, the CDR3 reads TGTGCCAGCAGCTTACAGTCAGTTGGGGGCAATCAGCCCCAGCATTTT. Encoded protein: CASSLQSVGGNQPQHF. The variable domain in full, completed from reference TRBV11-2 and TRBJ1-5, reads EAGVAQSPRYKIIEKRQSVAFWCNPISGHATLYWYQQILGQGPKLLIQFQNNGVVDDSQLPKDRFSAERLKGVDSTLKIQPAKLEDSAVYLCASSLQSVGGNQPQHFGDGTRLSIL.

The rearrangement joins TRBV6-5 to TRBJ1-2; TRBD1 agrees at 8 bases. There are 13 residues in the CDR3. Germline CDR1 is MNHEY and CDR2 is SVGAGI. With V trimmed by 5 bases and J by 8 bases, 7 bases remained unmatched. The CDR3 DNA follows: TGTGCCAGCAGTAGTCAGGGGGCGGGAGGCTACACCTTC. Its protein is CASSSQGAGGYTF.

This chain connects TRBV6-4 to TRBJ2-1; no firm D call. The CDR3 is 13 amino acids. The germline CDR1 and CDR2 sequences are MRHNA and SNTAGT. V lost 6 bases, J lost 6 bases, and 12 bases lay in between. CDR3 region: CASSLSSTNEQFF. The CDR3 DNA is TGTGCCAGCAGCCTATCATCCACCAATGAGCAGTTCTTC.

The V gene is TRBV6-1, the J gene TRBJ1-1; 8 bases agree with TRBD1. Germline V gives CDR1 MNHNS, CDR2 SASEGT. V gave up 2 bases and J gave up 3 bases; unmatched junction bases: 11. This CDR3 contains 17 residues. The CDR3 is CASSELGTGGFYTEAFF. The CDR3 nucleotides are TGTGCCAGCAGTGAATTGGGAACAGGGGGATTCTACACTGAAGCTTTCTTT.

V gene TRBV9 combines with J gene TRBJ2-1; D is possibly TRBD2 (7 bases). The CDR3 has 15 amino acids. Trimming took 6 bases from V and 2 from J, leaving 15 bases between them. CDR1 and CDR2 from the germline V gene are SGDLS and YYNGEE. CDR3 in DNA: TGTGCCAGCACCGGTCGAGGGGGGGCCTACAATGAGCAGTTCTTC. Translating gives CASTGRGGAYNEQFF.